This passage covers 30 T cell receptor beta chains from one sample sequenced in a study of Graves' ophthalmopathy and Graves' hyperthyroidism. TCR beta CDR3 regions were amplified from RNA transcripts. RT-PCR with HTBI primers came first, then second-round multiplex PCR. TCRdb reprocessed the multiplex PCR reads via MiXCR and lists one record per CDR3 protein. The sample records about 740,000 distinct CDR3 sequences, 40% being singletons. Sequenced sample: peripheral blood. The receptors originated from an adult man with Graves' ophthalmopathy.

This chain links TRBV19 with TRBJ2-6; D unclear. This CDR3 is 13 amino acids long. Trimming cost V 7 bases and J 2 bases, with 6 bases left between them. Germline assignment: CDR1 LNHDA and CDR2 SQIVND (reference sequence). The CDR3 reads CASTQAGANVLTF. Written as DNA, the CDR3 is TGTGCCAGTACCCAAGCTGGGGCCAACGTCCTGACTTTC. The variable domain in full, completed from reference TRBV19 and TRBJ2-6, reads DGGITQSPKYLFRKEGQNVTLSCEQNLNHDAMYWYRQDPGQGLRLIYYSQIVNDFQKGDIAEGYSVSREKKESFPLTVTSAQKNPTAFYLCASTQAGANVLTFGAGSRLTVL.

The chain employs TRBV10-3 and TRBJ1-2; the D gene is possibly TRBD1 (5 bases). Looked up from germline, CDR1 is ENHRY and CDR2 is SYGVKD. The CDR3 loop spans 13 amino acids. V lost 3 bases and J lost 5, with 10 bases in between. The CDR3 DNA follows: TGTGCCATCAGTGAAGGGACGGGGTATGGCTACACCTTC. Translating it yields CAISEGTGYGYTF.

The CDR3 here is CAIGQGDTEAFF. The CDR3 coding sequence is TGTGCCATCGGTCAGGGAGACACTGAAGCTTTCTTT. The J gene is TRBJ1-1, the V gene TRBV10-3, with D maybe TRBD1 (5 bases). The germline CDR1 and CDR2 sequences are ENHRY and SYGVKD. CDR3 length equals 12 residues. Trimming left V 8 bases short and J 3 bases short, with 10 bases between.

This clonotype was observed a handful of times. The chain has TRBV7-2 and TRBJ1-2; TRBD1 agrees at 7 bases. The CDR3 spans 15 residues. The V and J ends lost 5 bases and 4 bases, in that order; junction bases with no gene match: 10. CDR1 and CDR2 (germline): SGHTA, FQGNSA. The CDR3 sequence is CASSLMDRRVYGYTF. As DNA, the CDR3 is TGTGCCAGCAGCCTCATGGACAGGCGGGTCTATGGCTACACCTTC.

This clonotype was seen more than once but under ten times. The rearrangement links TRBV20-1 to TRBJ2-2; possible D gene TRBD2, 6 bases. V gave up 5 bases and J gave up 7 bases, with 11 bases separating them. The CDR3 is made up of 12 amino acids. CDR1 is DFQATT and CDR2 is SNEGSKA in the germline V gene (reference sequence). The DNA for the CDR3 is TGCAGTGCTGTTCCGGGGGACGGGGAGCTGTTTTTT. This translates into CSAVPGDGELFF.

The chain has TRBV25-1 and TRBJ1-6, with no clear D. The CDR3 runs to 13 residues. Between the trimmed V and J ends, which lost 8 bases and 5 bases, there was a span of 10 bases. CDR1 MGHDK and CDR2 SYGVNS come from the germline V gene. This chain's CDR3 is CASRGRDNSPLHF. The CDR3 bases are TGTGCCAGCCGAGGTAGAGATAATTCACCCCTCCACTTT.

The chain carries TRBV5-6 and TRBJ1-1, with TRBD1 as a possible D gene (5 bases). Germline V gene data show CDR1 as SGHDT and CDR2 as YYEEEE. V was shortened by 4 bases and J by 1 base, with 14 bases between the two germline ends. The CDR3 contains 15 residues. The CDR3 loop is CASSATGLGNTEAFF. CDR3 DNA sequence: TGTGCCAGCAGCGCCACGGGGCTGGGGAACACTGAAGCTTTCTTT.

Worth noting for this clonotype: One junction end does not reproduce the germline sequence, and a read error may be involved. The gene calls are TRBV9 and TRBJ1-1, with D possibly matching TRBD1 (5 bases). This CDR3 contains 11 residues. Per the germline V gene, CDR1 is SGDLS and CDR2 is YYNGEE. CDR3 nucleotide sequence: TGTGCCAGCAGCACAGGAGCTGAATCTTTCTTT. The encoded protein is CASSTGAESFF.

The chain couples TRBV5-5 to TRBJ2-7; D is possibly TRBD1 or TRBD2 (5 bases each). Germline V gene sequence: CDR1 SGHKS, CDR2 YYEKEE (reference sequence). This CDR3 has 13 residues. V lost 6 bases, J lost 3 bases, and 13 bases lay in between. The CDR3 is CASIRGTYYEQYF. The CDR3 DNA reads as TGTGCCAGCATCCGTGGGACCTACTACGAGCAGTACTTC.

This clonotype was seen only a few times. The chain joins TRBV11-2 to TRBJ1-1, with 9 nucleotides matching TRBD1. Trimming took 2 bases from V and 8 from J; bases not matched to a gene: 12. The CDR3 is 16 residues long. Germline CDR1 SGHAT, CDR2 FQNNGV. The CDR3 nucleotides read TGTGCCAGCAGCTTAACCTCATCCCATACAGGGGGCGAAGCTTTCTTT. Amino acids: CASSLTSSHTGGEAFF.

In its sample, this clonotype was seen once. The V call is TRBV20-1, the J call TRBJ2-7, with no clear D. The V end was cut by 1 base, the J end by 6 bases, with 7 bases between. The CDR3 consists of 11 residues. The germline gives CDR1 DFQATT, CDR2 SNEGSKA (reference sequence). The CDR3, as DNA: TGCAGTGCTAGAGTTTCTACCGAGCAGTACTTC. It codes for CSARVSTEQYF.

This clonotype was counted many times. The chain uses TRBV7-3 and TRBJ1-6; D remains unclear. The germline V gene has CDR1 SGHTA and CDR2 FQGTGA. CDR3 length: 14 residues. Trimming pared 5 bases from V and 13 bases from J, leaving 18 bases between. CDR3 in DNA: TGTGCCAGCAGCCTAGGACCCTCCCTAGGGCCCCTCCACTTT. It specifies CASSLGPSLGPLHF.

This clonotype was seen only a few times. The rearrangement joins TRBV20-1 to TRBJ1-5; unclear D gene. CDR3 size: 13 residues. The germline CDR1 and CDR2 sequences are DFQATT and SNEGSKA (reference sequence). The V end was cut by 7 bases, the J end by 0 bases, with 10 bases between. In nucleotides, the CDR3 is TGCAGTGTTTGGCCGAATAGCAATCAGCCCCAGCATTTT. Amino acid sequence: CSVWPNSNQPQHF.

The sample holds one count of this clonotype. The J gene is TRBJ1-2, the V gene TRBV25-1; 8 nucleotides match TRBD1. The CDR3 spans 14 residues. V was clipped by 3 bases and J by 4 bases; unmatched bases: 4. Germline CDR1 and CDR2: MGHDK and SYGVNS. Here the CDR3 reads CASSEAGGVYGYTF. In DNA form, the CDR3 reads TGTGCCAGCAGTGAGGCAGGGGGCGTCTATGGCTACACCTTC.

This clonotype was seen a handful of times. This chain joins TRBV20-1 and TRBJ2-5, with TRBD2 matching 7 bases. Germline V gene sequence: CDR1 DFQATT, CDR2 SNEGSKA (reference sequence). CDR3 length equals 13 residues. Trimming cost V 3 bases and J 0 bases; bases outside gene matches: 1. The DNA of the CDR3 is TGCAGTGCTAGTGGGGGGGACCAAGAGACCCAGTACTTC. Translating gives CSASGGDQETQYF.

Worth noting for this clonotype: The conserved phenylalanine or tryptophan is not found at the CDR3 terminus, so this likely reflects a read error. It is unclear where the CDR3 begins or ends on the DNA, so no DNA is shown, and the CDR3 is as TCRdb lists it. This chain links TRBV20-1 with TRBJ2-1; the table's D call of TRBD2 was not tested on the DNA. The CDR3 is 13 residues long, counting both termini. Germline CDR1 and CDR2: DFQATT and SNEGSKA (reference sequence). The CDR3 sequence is CSAREQERGAAST.

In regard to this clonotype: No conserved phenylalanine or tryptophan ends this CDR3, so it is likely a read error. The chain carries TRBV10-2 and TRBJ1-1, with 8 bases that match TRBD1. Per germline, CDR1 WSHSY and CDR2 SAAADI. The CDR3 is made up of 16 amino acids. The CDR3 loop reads CAISSDRAAMNTEAFS. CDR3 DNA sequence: TGCGCCATCAGTTCGGACAGGGCCGCAATGAACACTGAAGCTTTCTCT.

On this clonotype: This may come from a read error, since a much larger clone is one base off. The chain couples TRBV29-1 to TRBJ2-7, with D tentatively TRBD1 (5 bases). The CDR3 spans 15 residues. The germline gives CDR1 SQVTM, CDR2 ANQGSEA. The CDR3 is CSAEKGSALPGEQYF. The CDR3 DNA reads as TGCAGCGCTGAAAAGGGGTCAGCCCTTCCAGGGGAGCAGTACTTC.

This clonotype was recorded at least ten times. For the CDR3, the DNA is TGTGCCAGCAGCTCGCGGACAAGAGCTAACTATGGCTACACCTTC. It codes for CASSSRTRANYGYTF. V is TRBV11-2 and J is TRBJ1-2; TRBD1 is a possible D gene (5 bases). The CDR3 loop spans 15 amino acids. The V end was cut by 4 bases, the J end by 0 bases, with 12 bases between. Germline CDR1 reads SGHAT; CDR2 reads FQNNGV. Together with reference TRBV11-2 and TRBJ1-2, the CDR3 gives the full variable domain: EAGVAQSPRYKIIEKRQSVAFWCNPISGHATLYWYQQILGQGPKLLIQFQNNGVVDDSQLPKDRFSAERLKGVDSTLKIQPAKLEDSAVYLCASSSRTRANYGYTFGSGTRLTVV.

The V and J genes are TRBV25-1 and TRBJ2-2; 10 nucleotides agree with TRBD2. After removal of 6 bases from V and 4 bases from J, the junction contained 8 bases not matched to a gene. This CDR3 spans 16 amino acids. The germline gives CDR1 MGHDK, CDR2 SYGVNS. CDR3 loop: CASSLGLAAVTGELFF. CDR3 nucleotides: TGTGCCAGCAGCCTTGGACTAGCGGCCGTCACCGGGGAGCTGTTTTTT.

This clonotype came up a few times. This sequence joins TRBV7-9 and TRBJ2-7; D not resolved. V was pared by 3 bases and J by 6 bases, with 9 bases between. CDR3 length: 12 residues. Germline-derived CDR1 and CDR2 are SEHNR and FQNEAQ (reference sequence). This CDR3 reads CASSLLGREQYF. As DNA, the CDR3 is TGTGCCAGCAGCTTGTTGGGTCGCGAGCAGTACTTC.

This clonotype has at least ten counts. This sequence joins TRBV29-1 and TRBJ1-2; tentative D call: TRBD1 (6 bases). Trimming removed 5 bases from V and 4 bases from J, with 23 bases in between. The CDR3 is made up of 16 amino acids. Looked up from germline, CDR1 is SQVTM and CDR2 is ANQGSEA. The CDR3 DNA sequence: TGCAGCGTTCGGTTAGGGACACAGGGAGGCGGCTATGGCTACACCTTC. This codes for CSVRLGTQGGGYGYTF.

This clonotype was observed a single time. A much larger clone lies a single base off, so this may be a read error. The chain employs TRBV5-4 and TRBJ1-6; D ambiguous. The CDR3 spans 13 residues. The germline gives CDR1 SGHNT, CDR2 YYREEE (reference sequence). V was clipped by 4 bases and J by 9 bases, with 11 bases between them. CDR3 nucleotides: TGTGCCAGCAGCGCCGAGCCCCTTTCACCCCTCCACTTT. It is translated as CASSAEPLSPLHF.

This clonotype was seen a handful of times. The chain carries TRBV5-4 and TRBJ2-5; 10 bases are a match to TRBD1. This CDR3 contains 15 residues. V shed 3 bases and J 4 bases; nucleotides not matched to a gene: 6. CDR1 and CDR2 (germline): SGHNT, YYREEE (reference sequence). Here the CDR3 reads CASSSRTGGLETQYF. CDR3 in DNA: TGTGCCAGCAGCTCCCGGACAGGGGGGCTAGAGACCCAGTACTTC.

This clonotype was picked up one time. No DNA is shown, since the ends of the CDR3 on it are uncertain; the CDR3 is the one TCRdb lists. The CDR3 reads CAISRQGKGSCFF. The chain uses TRBV10-3 and TRBJ2-2; the table's D call, TRBD1, was not checked against the DNA. From germline, CDR1 is ENHRY and CDR2 SYGVKD. With termini counted, the CDR3 has 13 amino acids.

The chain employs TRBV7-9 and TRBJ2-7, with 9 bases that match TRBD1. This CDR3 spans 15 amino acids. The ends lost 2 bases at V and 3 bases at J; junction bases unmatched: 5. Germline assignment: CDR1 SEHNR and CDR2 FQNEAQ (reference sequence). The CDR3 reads CASSLLGQGDYEQYF. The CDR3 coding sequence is TGTGCCAGCAGCTTACTGGGACAGGGTGACTACGAGCAGTACTTC.

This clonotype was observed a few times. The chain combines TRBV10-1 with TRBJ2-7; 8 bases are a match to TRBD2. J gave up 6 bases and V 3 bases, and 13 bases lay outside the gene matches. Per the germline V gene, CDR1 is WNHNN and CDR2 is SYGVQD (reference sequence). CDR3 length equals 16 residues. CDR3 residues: CASSESGGIPGAEQYF. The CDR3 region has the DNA TGCGCCAGCAGTGAAAGCGGGGGTATCCCAGGGGCCGAGCAGTACTTC.

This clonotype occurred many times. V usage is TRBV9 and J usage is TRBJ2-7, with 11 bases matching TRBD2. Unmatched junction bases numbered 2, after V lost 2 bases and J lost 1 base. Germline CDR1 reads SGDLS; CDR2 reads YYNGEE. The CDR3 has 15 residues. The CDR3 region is CASSVGLAESYEQYF. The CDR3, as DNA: TGTGCCAGCAGCGTGGGACTAGCGGAGTCCTACGAGCAGTACTTC.

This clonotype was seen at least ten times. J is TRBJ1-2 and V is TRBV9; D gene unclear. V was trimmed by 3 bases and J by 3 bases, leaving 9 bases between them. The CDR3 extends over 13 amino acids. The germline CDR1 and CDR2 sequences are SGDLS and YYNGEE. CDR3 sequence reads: CASSAEFDYGYTF. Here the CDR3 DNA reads TGTGCCAGCAGCGCGGAATTTGACTATGGCTACACCTTC.

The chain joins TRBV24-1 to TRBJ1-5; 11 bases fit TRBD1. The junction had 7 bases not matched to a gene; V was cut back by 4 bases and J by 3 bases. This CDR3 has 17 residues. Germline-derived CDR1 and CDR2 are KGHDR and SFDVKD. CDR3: CATSDPGTGGANQPQHF. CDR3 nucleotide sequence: TGTGCCACCAGTGACCCAGGGACAGGGGGGGCCAATCAGCCCCAGCATTTT.